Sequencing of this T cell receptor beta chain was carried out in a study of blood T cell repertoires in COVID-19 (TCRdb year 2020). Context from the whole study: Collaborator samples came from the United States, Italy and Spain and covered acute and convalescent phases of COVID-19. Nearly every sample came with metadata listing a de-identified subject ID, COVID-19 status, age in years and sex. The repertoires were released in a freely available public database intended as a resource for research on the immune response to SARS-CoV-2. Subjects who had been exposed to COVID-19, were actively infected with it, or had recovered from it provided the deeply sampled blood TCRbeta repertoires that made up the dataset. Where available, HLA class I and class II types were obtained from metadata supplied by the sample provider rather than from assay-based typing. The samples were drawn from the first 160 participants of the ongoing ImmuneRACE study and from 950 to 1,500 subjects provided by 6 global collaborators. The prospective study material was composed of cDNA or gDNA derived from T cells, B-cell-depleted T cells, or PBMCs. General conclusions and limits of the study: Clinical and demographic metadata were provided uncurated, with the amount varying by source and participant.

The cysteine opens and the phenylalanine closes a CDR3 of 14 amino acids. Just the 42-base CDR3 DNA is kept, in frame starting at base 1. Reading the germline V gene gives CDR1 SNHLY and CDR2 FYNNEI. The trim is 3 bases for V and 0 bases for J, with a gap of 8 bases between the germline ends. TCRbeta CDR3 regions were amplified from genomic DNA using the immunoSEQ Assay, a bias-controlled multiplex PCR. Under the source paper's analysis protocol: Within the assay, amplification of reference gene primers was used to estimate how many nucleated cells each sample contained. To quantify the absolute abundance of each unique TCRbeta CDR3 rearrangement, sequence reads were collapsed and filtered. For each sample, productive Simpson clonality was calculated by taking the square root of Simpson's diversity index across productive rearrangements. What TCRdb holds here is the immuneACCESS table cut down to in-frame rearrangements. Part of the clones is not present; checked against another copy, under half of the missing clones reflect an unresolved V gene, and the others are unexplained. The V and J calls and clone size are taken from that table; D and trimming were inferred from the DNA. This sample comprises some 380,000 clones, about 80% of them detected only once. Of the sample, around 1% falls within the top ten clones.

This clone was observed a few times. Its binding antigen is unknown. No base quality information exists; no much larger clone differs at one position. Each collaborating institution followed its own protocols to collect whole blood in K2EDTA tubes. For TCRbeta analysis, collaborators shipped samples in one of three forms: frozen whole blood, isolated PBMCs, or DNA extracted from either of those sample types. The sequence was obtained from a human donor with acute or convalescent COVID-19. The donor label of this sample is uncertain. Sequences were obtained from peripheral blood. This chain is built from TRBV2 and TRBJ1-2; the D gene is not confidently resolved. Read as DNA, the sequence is TGTGCCAGCAGTGAGACAAGATCTAACTATGGCTACACCTTC. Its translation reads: CASSETRSNYGYTF. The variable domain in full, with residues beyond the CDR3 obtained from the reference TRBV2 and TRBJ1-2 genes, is EPEVTQTPSHQVTQMGQEVILRCVPISNHLYFYWYRQILGQKVEFLVSFYNNEISEKSEIFDDQFSVERPDGSNFTLKIRSTKLEDSAMYFCASSETRSNYGYTFGSGTRLTVV.